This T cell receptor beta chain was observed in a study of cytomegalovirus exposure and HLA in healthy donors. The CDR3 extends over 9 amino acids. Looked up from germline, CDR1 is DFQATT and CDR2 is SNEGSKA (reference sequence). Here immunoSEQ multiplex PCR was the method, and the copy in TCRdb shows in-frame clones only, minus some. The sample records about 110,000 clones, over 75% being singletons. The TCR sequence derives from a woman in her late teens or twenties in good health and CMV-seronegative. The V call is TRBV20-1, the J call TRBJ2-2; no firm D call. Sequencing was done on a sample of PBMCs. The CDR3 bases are TGCAGGGCCACCGGGGAGCTGTTTTTT. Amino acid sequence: CRATGELFF.